The 24 T cell receptor beta chains below all came from one sample that was sequenced in a study of T cell repertoires in cytomegalovirus infection. TCRdb itself ran the reads through MiXCR, one entry per CDR3 protein. Among about a million distinct CDR3 sequences listed, 30% to 40% were seen once. Antigens for these TCRs are unknown. The source was cultured CD8+ T cells from PBMCs, collected from culture after CMV antigen stimulation. The receptors come from a human donor in good health (CMV status not recorded). Some clones in this sample may be carry-over from other donors' samples.

As regards this clonotype: The junction does not match germline at one end; this may be a read error. The chain couples TRBV4-1 to TRBJ2-3, with 12 bases lining up with TRBD2. Germline CDR1 is MGHRA and CDR2 is YSYEKL. The CDR3 extends over 15 amino acids. The CDR3 coding sequence is TGTGCCAGCAGCCAAGCTAGCGGGGGGGCAGATACGCAGTATTTT. Protein: CASSQASGGADTQYF.

The genes are TRBV12-3 or TRBV12-4 and TRBJ1-2, with a possible D match to TRBD1 (5 bases). The germline V and J ends were trimmed by 3 bases and 0 bases, with 11 bases remaining between them. The CDR3 has 15 residues. As DNA, the CDR3 is TGTGCCAGCAGTTTCGTCCAGGGAGCTAACTATGGCTACACCTTC. Protein: CASSFVQGANYGYTF.

This clonotype has a handful of counts. V gene TRBV6-6 combines with J gene TRBJ1-5; 9 positions agree with TRBD1. The CDR3 has 16 amino acids. Germline V gene data show CDR1 as MNHNY and CDR2 as SVGAGI (reference sequence). The ends lost 6 bases at V and 4 bases at J; junction bases unmatched: 10. CDR3 region: CASSPTGTGINQPQHF. DNA of the CDR3: TGTGCCAGCAGCCCTACCGGGACAGGGATTAATCAGCCCCAGCATTTT.

This clonotype showed up just a few times. The rearrangement uses TRBV11-2 and TRBJ2-7; 7 bases align to TRBD1. V was pared by 5 bases and J by 0 bases, with 7 bases of the junction left unmatched. The CDR3 is made up of 15 amino acids. The V gene's germline CDR1 is SGHAT and CDR2 FQNNGV. This CDR3 is CASSPWGQSSYEQYV. In DNA, the CDR3 is TGTGCCAGCAGCCCCTGGGGACAGTCCTCCTACGAGCAGTACGTC.

The rearrangement joins TRBV27 to TRBJ1-4, with a weak D call TRBD1 (6 bases). The CDR3 has 13 amino acids. V shed 4 bases and J shed 8 bases, with 11 bases lying between them. Germline values: CDR1 MNHEY, CDR2 SMNVEV (reference sequence). CDR3 bases: TGTGCCAGCAGTTGGGGGGGGCGAGAAAAACTGTTTTTT. Translated, it gives CASSWGGREKLFF.

This clonotype was seen ten or more times. The chain uses TRBV12-3 or TRBV12-4 and TRBJ1-5; 8 nucleotides agree with TRBD1. The CDR3 runs to 16 residues. The V segment lost 6 bases and the J segment 0 bases; nucleotides outside the gene matches: 7. In DNA form, the CDR3 reads TGTGCCAGCAGCCTCGGGACAGGTTATAGCAATCAGCCCCAGCATTTT. Amino acids: CASSLGTGYSNQPQHF.

This clonotype showed up just a few times. The gene calls are TRBV6-2 or TRBV6-3 and TRBJ2-2; D is undetermined. CDR3 length equals 15 residues. V was clipped by 9 bases and J by 3 bases, with 17 bases between them. Germline V lookup: CDR1 MNHEY, CDR2 SVGEGT. The CDR3, as DNA: TGTGCCAGGATCGTCTCTTCGGCAGACACCGGGGAGCTGTTTTTT. This codes for CARIVSSADTGELFF.

The chain has TRBV28 and TRBJ1-1; D call uncertain. The CDR3 is made up of 13 amino acids. Trimming pared 10 bases from V and 6 bases from J, leaving 18 bases between. Germline assignment: CDR1 MDHEN and CDR2 SYDVKM. The DNA for the CDR3 is TGTGCCATCGAGACACCCGAAGGCTCTGAAGCTTTCTTT. It codes for CAIETPEGSEAFF.

The gene calls are TRBV7-2 and TRBJ2-5; D is unclear. The germline gives CDR1 SGHTA, CDR2 FQGNSA. The CDR3 runs 15 residues. Trimming cost V 4 bases and J 5 bases, with 17 bases left between them. The CDR3 DNA reads as TGTGCCAGCAGCTCGACCGTAGGTCGCTCGGAGACCCAGTACTTC. Encoded protein: CASSSTVGRSETQYF.

This rearrangement joins TRBV7-6 to TRBJ2-3; tentatively, D is TRBD1 (7 bases). The CDR3 contains 12 residues. Germline V CDR1 and CDR2: SGHVS, FNYEAQ. The CDR3 nucleotides are TGTGGGGGGGACAGCAGCACAGATACGCAGTATTTT. This codes for CGGDSSTDTQYF.

The chain carries TRBV6-2 or TRBV6-3 and TRBJ2-5; TRBD1 is a possible D gene (6 bases). The CDR3 loop spans 11 amino acids. Trimming removed 8 bases at V and 5 bases at J, with 9 bases between. Germline lookup yields CDR1 MNHEY and CDR2 SVGEGT. CDR3 sequence reads: CASVRGETQYF. CDR3 coding DNA: TGTGCCAGCGTGAGGGGGGAGACCCAGTACTTC.

This clonotype has more than one count but fewer than ten. The chain has TRBV4-1 and TRBJ1-2; perhaps TRBD1 as D (5 bases). The CDR3 is 13 residues long. Trimming stripped 3 bases from V and 4 bases from J, with 9 bases between. In germline, CDR1 is MGHRA, CDR2 YSYEKL. CDR3 nucleotides: TGCGCCAGCAGCCAGATCGACAGCTATGGCTACACCTTC. Translation gives CASSQIDSYGYTF.

At least ten counts were recorded for this clonotype. The V call is TRBV11-2, the J call TRBJ2-7; 9 bases are a match to TRBD1. The germline V gene has CDR1 SGHAT and CDR2 FQNNGV. With 5 bases clipped from V and 5 bases from J, the junction kept 10 bases outside the gene matches. This CDR3 is 15 amino acids long. The CDR3 DNA follows: TGTGCCAGCAGCCCGTGGGACAGGGAAAGAAACGAGCAGTACGTC. It translates to CASSPWDRERNEQYV.

Concerning this clonotype: The junction differs from germline at one of its ends, possibly a read error. The rearrangement joins TRBV3-1 to TRBJ2-1; either TRBD1 or TRBD2 may fit D (6 bases each). The CDR3 contains 14 residues. Per the germline V gene, CDR1 is LGHDT and CDR2 is YNNKEL (reference sequence). The CDR3 here is CASSEEGGEDEQFF. The CDR3 DNA reads TGTGCCAGCAGCGAAGAGGGGGGTGAAGATGAGCAGTTCTTC.

The CDR3 DNA follows: TGTGCCACCAGTCCCAGCTCCTACAATGAGCAGTTCTTC. Its translation: CATSPSSYNEQFF. The V call is TRBV24-1, the J call TRBJ2-1; D unclear. The V end lost 6 bases, the J end lost 0 bases, and 5 bases lay between the germline ends. Germline-derived CDR1 and CDR2 are KGHDR and SFDVKD. The CDR3 extends over 13 amino acids.

A few counts support this clonotype. The chain joins TRBV12-3 or TRBV12-4 to TRBJ2-1; D call uncertain. Trimming removed 7 bases from V and 2 bases from J, with 9 bases in between. This CDR3 has 13 amino acids. The chain's CDR3 is CASTLEAYNEQFF. CDR3 DNA sequence: TGTGCCAGCACTCTCGAAGCCTACAATGAGCAGTTCTTC.

This clonotype was counted only a few times. The DNA of the CDR3 is TGTGCCAGTAGTACGGACGGTCTCTCACCCCTCCACTTT. Translating it yields CASSTDGLSPLHF. This rearrangement joins TRBV19 to TRBJ1-6; D ambiguous. V lost 4 bases and J lost 10, with 11 bases in between. Looked up from germline, CDR1 is LNHDA and CDR2 is SQIVND (reference sequence). The length of the CDR3 is 13 residues.

This clonotype showed up just once. This may be a read error: a much more frequent sequence differs by one nucleotide. The rearrangement uses TRBV7-4 and TRBJ1-1; D is ambiguous. Per germline, CDR1 SGHVT and CDR2 SQSDAQ. This CDR3 contains 15 residues. Trimming cost V 1 base and J 3 bases, with 12 bases left between them. CDR3 in DNA: TGTGCCAGCAGCTTAGTAACGGGAGTGTACACTGAAGCTTTCTTT. It codes for CASSLVTGVYTEAFF.

V is TRBV12-3 or TRBV12-4 and J is TRBJ2-7; 9 positions match TRBD1. The CDR3 totals 12 residues. Trimming removed 6 bases from V and 6 bases from J; junction bases left unmatched: 3. CDR3 bases: TGTGCCAGCAGGGGACAGGGTCCCGAGCAGTACGTC. It specifies CASRGQGPEQYV.

The CDR3 protein is CASSLAGQENQPQHF. For the CDR3, the DNA is TGCGCCAGCAGCTTGGCAGGCCAGGAGAATCAGCCCCAGCATTTT. The chain links TRBV5-1 to TRBJ1-5; no clear D gene. The CDR3 sequence is 15 residues long. The germline V and J ends were trimmed by 0 bases and 4 bases, with 11 bases remaining between them. The germline gives CDR1 SGHRS, CDR2 YFSETQ.

This clonotype was counted between two and nine times. The rearrangement links TRBV5-5 to TRBJ1-1, with 12 positions matching TRBD1. Per the germline V gene, CDR1 is SGHKS and CDR2 is YYEKEE (reference sequence). The length of the CDR3 is 14 residues. V trimming: 4 bases; J trimming: 6 bases; junction bases outside the gene matches: 4. CDR3 amino acids: CASSGGQGASEAFF. The DNA for the CDR3 is TGTGCCAGCAGCGGGGGACAGGGGGCGTCTGAAGCTTTCTTT. The full variable domain, its missing parts supplied by reference TRBV5-5 and TRBJ1-1, is DAGVTQSPTHLIKTRGQQVTLRCSPISGHKSVSWYQQVLGQGPQFIFQYYEKEERGRGNFPDRFSARQFPNYSSELNVNALLLGDSALYLCASSGGQGASEAFFGQGTRLTVV.

J is TRBJ2-7 and V is TRBV7-9, with unresolved D. The V and J ends lost 4 bases and 3 bases respectively, with 10 bases between them. The CDR3 consists of 13 residues. Germline V gene sequence: CDR1 SEHNR, CDR2 FQNEAQ (reference sequence). In nucleotides, the CDR3 is TGTGCCAGCAGCTCGGGCAGGATCTACGAGCAGTACTTC. It specifies CASSSGRIYEQYF.

This clonotype was found a few times. J is TRBJ2-4 and V is TRBV7-2; 11 bases align to TRBD2. The germline gives CDR1 SGHTA, CDR2 FQGNSA. The CDR3 has 15 residues. Trimming at V came to 6 bases and at J to 8 bases, leaving 9 bases not matched to a gene. The CDR3 loop is CASSFSGGGRDIQYF. DNA of the CDR3: TGTGCCAGCAGTTTTAGCGGGGGGGGCAGGGACATTCAGTACTTC.

The V call is TRBV6-2 or TRBV6-3, the J call TRBJ2-1; TRBD1 might be the D (5 bases). Trimming cost V 2 bases and J 0 bases, with 11 bases left between them. Germline lookup yields CDR1 MNHEY and CDR2 SVGEGT. The CDR3 runs 16 residues. For the CDR3, the DNA is TGTGCCAGCAGTTACGAGACAGCTACCTCCTACAATGAGCAGTTCTTC. Residues: CASSYETATSYNEQFF.